The following is a T cell receptor beta chain sequence with its context. Its cognate antigen is unknown. These data are taken from a study of blood T cells in healthy people across ages. Findings and limits, study-wide: PBMCs were not sorted, which prevented a conclusive comparison of naive versus antigen-experienced cells. Significant beta diversity loss was already apparent by age approximately 38, declining roughly linearly.

The authors ran a second PCR of roughly 6 to 12 cycles using a sample-barcoded 5' primer and a J-beta primer mix. Each CDR3 protein gets one entry after TCRdb re-called the 5' RACE reads with MiXCR. This table has roughly 1,500,000 distinct CDR3 sequences, about 35% appearing once. V gave up 4 bases and J gave up 0 bases; unmatched junction bases: 9. The CDR3 sequence is 16 residues long. The V gene's germline CDR1 is DFQATT and CDR2 SNEGSKA (reference sequence). The V and J genes are TRBV20-1 and TRBJ2-5; TRBD2 aligns across 9 bases. The clonotype was recovered from a woman in her thirties in good health. Sequenced sample: blood. CDR3 coding DNA: TGCAGTGCTATACTAGCGGGCCTACGAGACCAAGAGACCCAGTACTTC. Translating it yields CSAILAGLRDQETQYF.